Only a few counts were recorded for the clone carrying this TCR beta chain. Its antigen is undetermined. This entry is derived from a study of T-cell memory formation after mild COVID-19. MiXCR, run by TCRdb on the 5' RACE reads, gives a single entry per CDR3 protein. The top ten hold around 12% of the sample, which has under 650,000 distinct CDR3 sequences, about a sixth seen once. V lost 6 bases and J lost 1; bases outside the gene matches: 14. CDR3 length: 17 residues. Looked up from germline, CDR1 is SGHVS and CDR2 is FNYEAQ. Study-level points and caveats: Proof of SARS-CoV-2 specificity was absent for the second-wave clones that crested on day 37.

The J gene is TRBJ1-1, the V gene TRBV7-6, with 7 bases identical to TRBD1. The clonotype comes from an adult woman who had mild COVID-19 (a few samples of this study predate the infection). Cell type and time point are not known. What was sequenced was PBMCs or a T cell subset sorted from them (not recorded which). This CDR3 reads CASSFKRQGGGNTEAFF. DNA of the CDR3: TGTGCCAGCAGTTTTAAACGACAGGGCGGGGGGAACACTGAAGCTTTCTTT.